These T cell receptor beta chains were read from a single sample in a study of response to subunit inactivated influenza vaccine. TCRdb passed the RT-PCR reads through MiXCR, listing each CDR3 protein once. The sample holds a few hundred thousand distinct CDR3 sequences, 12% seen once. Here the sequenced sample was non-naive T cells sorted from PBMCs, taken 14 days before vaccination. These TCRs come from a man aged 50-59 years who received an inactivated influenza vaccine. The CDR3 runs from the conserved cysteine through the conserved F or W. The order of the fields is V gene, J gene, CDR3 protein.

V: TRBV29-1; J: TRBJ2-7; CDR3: CSVADRGRSLNEQYF
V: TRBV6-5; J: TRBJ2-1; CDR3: CASSYSTGWGLAGDGEQFF
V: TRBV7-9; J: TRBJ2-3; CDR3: CASSSRRDRPRYF
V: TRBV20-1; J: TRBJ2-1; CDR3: CSAEARTSGVGNNEQFF
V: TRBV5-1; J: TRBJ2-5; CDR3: CASSLRSGGGQTQYF
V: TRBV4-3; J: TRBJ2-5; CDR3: CASSQYSGPQETQYF
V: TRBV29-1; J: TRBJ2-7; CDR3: CSAIRGQGEYEQYF
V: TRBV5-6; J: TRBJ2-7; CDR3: CASSLRDFEQYF
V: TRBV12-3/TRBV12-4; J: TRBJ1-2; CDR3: CASSATGRANYGYTF
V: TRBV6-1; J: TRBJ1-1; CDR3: CASKGNQNTEAFF
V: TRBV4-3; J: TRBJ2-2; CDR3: CASSQGSGINTGELFF
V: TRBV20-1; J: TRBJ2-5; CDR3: CSAKQGGGARETQYF
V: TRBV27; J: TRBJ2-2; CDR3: CASSPLAGASTGELFF
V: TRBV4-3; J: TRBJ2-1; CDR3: CASSQELGGGNEQFF
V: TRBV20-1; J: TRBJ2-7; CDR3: CSAYGTGGSYEQYF
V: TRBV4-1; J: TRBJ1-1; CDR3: CASSQVGQRTEAFF
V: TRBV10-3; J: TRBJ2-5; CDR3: CTISFGYGLTVAVETQYF
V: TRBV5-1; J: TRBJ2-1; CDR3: CASSSRDRGQNEQFF
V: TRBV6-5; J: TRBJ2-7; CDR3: CASSSPGGEQYF
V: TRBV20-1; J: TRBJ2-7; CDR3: CSAPGPSSYEQYF
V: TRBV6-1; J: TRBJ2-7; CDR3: CASRQTGTGGSYEQYF
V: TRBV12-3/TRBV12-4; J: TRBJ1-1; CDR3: CASTSGARNTEAFF
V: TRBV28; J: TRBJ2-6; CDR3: CASSSNQRGYSGANVLTF
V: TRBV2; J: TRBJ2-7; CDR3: CASSGITGAYEQYF
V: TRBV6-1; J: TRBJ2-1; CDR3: CASSEAAGDYNEQFF
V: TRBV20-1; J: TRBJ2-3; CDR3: CSARRPIGGPDTQYF
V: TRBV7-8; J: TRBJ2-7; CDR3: CASSFLQDYEQYF
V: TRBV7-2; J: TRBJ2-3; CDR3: CASSIMTDTQYF
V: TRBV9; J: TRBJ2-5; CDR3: CASSGGGPGETQYF
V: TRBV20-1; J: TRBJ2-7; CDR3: CSARAGLAASYEQYF
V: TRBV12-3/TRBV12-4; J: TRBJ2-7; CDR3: CASSSQRGDLYEQYF
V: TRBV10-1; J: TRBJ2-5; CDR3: CASSELGKETQYF
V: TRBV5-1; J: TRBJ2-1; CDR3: CASSLDTWVGNEQFF
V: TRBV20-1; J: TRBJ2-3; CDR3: CSATSPGLVYTDTQYF
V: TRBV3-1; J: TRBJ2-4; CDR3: CASSQYKTGKFGIQYF
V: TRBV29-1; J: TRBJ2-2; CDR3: CSVRTGQMNTGELFF
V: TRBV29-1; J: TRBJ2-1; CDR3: CSVEPGLAETYNEQFF
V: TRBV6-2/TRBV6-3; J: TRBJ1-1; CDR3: CASTIRRYTEAFF
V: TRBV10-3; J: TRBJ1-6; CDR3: CAIRPTGDDSPLHF
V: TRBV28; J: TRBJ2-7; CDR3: CASNSFYEQYF
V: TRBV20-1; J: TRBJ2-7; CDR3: CSAPDRGLYEQYF
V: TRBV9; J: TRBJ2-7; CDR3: CASSPPGGGTYEQYF
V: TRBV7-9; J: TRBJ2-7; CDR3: CASSGQYF
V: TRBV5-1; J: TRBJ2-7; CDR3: CASSSLSGQGSYEQSF
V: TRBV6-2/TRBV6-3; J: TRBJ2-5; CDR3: CASRKQRGLQETQYF
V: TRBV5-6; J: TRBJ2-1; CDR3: CASSGIPDGVRNEQFF
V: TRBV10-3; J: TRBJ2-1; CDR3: CAISEGKQGRYNEQFF
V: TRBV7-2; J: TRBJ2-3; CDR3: CASSMTGSSTDTQYF
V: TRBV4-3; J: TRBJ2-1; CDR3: CASSPWTGSYNEQFF
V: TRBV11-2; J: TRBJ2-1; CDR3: CASSLAGHHNEQFF
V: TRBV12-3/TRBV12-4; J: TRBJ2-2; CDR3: CASTPGGTTWNTGELFF
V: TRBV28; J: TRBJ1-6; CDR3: CASSFGSLIPLHF
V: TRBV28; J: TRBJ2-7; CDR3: CASSLWLAGGNYEQYF
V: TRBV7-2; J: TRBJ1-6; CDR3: CASSLGTARPLHF
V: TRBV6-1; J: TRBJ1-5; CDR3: CASRTAQGVSNQPQHF
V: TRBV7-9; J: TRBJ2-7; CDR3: CASSLPAGFYYEQYF
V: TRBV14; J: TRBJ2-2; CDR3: CASSPYSGELFF
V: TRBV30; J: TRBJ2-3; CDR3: CACLRLGGIRTDTQYF
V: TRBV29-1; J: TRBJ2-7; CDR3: CSVGAGRYEQYF